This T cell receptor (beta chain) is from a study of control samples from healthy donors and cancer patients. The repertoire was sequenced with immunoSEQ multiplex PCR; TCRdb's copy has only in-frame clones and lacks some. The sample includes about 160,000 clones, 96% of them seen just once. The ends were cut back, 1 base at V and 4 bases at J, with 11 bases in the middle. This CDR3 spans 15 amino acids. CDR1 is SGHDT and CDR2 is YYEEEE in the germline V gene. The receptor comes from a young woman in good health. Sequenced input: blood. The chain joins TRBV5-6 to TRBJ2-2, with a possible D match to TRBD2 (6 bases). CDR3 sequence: CASSLTGVGTGELFF. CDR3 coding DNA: TGTGCCAGCAGCTTGACGGGAGTGGGCACCGGGGAGCTGTTTTTT.